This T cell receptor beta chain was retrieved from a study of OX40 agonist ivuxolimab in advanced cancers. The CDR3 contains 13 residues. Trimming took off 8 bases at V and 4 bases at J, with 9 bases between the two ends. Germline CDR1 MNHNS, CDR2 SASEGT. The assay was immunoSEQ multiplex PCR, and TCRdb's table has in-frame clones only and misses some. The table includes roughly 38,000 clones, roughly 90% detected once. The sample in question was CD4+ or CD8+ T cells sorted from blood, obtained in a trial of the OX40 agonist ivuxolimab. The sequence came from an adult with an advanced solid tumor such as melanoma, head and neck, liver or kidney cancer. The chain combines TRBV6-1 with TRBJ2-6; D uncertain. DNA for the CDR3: TGTGCCAGCGGAAGTGAGGGGGCCAACGTCCTGACTTTC. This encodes CASGSEGANVLTF.